This T cell receptor (beta chain) was obtained from a study of CD8+ T cells in alopecia areata. Once RNA had been extracted, it was reverse transcribed into cDNA to act as the sequencing template. Data came from immunoSEQ multiplex PCR; TCRdb stores just in-frame clones and leaves some out. The sample has 130,000 or so clones, approximately 60% seen once. With 5 bases clipped from V and 9 bases from J, the junction kept 5 bases outside the gene matches. Germline V gene lookup returns CDR1 ENHRY and CDR2 SYGVKD. The length of the CDR3 is 14 residues. This sample's treatment: oral pan-JAK inhibitor, 5-10 mg twice daily.

Source: CD4+ T cells sorted from blood, taken at week 4, from a patient treated with tofacitinib. The origin of this receptor is a human donor with alopecia areata. The rearrangement joins TRBV10-3 to TRBJ2-1, with 12 bases that match TRBD2. CDR3 coding DNA: TGTGCCATCAGTCTAGCGGGAGGGATGGGTGAGCAGTTCTTC. Amino acids: CAISLAGGMGEQFF.